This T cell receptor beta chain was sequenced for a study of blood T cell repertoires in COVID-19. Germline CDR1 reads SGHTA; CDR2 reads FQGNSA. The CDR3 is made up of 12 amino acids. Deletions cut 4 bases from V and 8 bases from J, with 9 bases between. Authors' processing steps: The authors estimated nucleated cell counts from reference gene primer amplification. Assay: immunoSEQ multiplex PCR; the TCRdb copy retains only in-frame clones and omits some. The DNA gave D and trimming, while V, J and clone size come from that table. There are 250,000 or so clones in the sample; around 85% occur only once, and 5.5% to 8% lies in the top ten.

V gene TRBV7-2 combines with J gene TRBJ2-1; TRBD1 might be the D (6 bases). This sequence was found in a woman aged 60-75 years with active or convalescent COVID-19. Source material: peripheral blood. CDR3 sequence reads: CASSSEGDEQFF. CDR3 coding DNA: TGTGCCAGCAGCTCCGAGGGGGATGAGCAGTTCTTC.